One and the same sample provided the 10 T cell receptor beta chains below, sequenced in a study of T cells in Graves' hyperthyroidism and ophthalmopathy (dated by TCRdb to about 2019). The method was multiplex PCR. The sequencing machine was an Illumina HiSeq 2000. TCR beta CDR3 regions were amplified from RNA transcripts. For the first round of RT-PCR on the TCR CDR3, the HTBI primer set was used together with the Qiagen OneStep RT-PCR kit. TCRdb passed the public sequencing reads through fastp at Q25 and MiXCR, retaining productive beta sequences. For every CDR3 protein sequence, its rows merge into one entry that carries the most common genes and DNA. This sample holds a few hundred thousand distinct CDR3 sequences; approximately 20% were observed only once. The ten largest clones capture roughly 60% of the sample. Material for sequencing was blood. These TCRs come from a man in his thirties or forties with Graves' ophthalmopathy.

This clonotype was counted only a few times. The chain has TRBV20-1 and TRBJ2-1; D might be TRBD2 (6 bases). The CDR3 is made up of 15 amino acids. Germline CDR1 DFQATT, CDR2 SNEGSKA (reference sequence). The V gene lost 5 bases and the J gene lost 2 bases, with 16 bases spanning the gap. The CDR3 DNA reads as TGCAGTGCTCTCCCTATGACGGGGGCCTACAATGAGCAGTTCTTC. This codes for CSALPMTGAYNEQFF.

This clonotype came up many times. V usage is TRBV20-1 and J usage is TRBJ2-7, with 11 bases identical to TRBD2. The V gene's germline CDR1 is DFQATT and CDR2 SNEGSKA (reference sequence). The CDR3 sequence is 14 residues long. V shed 3 bases, J shed 3 bases, and the junction held 4 bases outside the gene matches. The CDR3 loop reads CSASSTSGIYEQYF. As DNA, the CDR3 is TGCAGTGCTAGTTCGACTAGCGGGATCTACGAGCAGTACTTC.

This clonotype was observed at least ten times. Written as DNA, the CDR3 is TGTGCCAGCTCACCAGGGGGGGAGCAGTTCTTC. Encoded protein: CASSPGGEQFF. The chain carries TRBV18 and TRBJ2-1, with D tentatively TRBD2 (6 bases). Trimming shortened V by 2 bases and J by 10 bases, and 6 bases separated the two germline ends. This CDR3 spans 11 amino acids. CDR1 KGHSH and CDR2 LQKENI come from the germline V gene.

This clonotype appeared a few times. This sequence joins TRBV5-1 and TRBJ2-1; TRBD2 might be the D (7 bases). The CDR3 consists of 14 residues. The germline gives CDR1 SGHRS, CDR2 YFSETQ. The CDR3 protein is CASEGGTSYNEQFF. The CDR3 DNA follows: TGCGCTAGCGAGGGGGGGACTTCCTACAATGAGCAGTTCTTC.

This clonotype showed up many times. The chain couples TRBV3-1 to TRBJ1-1; a possible D gene is TRBD1 (5 bases). V gave up 7 bases and J gave up 4 bases, with 13 bases separating them. The CDR3 sequence is 13 residues long. Germline V lookup: CDR1 LGHDT, CDR2 YNNKEL (reference sequence). As DNA, the CDR3 is TGTGCCAGCACGACGGGGGTGGTCACTGAAGCTTTCTTT. Translating it yields CASTTGVVTEAFF. Supplemented by reference TRBV3-1 and TRBJ1-1, the full variable domain reads DTAVSQTPKYLVTQMGNDKSIKCEQNLGHDTMYWYKQDSKKFLKIMFSYNNKELIINETVPNRFSPKSPDKAHLNLHINSLELGDSAVYFCASTTGVVTEAFFGQGTRLTVV.

This clonotype was detected ten times or more. The genes are TRBV28 and TRBJ1-5; no reliable D call. CDR3 length: 15 residues. Trimming stripped 1 base from V and 3 bases from J, with 10 bases between. CDR1 is MDHEN, CDR2 SYDVKM, per germline. The CDR3 reads CASSLLNTNNQPQHF. The CDR3 coding sequence is TGTGCCAGCAGTTTATTGAACACCAACAATCAGCCCCAGCATTTT.

This clonotype was seen more than once but under ten times. The CDR3 sequence is CASSPGLVADTQYF. The CDR3 DNA reads TGTGCCAGCTCACCAGGGCTAGTCGCAGATACGCAGTATTTT. The chain combines TRBV18 with TRBJ2-3; D gene unclear. The CDR3 is 14 amino acids. CDR1 and CDR2 (germline): KGHSH, LQKENI. Trimming stripped 2 bases from V and 4 bases from J, with 10 bases between.

This chain links TRBV4-1 with TRBJ2-7; D possibly corresponds to TRBD1 (6 bases). The length of the CDR3 is 17 residues. Trimming took 0 bases from V and 7 from J, leaving 22 bases between them. Germline V gene lookup returns CDR1 MGHRA and CDR2 YSYEKL. CDR3 loop: CASSQDRGTPKVGEQYF. DNA of the CDR3: TGCGCCAGCAGCCAAGATCGTGGGACACCGAAGGTGGGGGAGCAGTACTTC.

This clonotype occurred a few times. This chain uses TRBV7-9 with TRBJ2-7; 9 positions agree with TRBD2. Germline V gene data show CDR1 as SEHNR and CDR2 as FQNEAQ (reference sequence). V lost 5 bases, J lost 4 bases, and 9 bases stayed unmatched. This CDR3 is built from 15 residues. The CDR3 DNA reads as TGTGCCAGCAGCACTCGGCGGGAGGGCCAGTACGAGCAGTACTTC. It yields the protein CASSTRREGQYEQYF.

This clonotype was recorded at least ten times. V is TRBV28 and J is TRBJ1-1, with D perhaps matching TRBD1 (6 bases). This CDR3 spans 15 amino acids. CDR1 is MDHEN, CDR2 SYDVKM, per germline. V lost 2 bases, J lost 5 bases, and 15 bases lay in between. The CDR3 protein is CASSLRDTATTEAFF. CDR3 nucleotides: TGTGCCAGCAGTTTACGGGACACAGCCACAACTGAAGCTTTCTTT.